In this sample, the clone carrying this TCR beta chain turned up once. At one end, the junction sequence differs from germline, possibly due to a read error. Germline V CDR1 and CDR2: MGHRA, YSYEKL. The CDR3 sequence is 12 residues long. This entry belongs to a study of T cell changes during pregnancy in multiple sclerosis. Sequencing was performed with immunoSEQ multiplex PCR; in TCRdb, only in-frame clones are kept and a portion is missing. The repertoire includes 40,000 or so clones, 90% to 95% of them detected once, and about 8.5% sits in the top ten. This specimen consisted of CD8+ T cells from peripheral blood mononuclear cells, obtained in the third trimester of pregnancy. The chain uses TRBV4-1 and TRBJ2-7, with TRBD2 matching over 10 bases. The receptor comes from a female donor with multiple sclerosis, enrolled in a pregnancy study. CDR3 sequence reads: CGSGGDGNEQYF. The CDR3 DNA sequence: TGTGGGAGCGGGGGGGACGGGAACGAGCAGTACTTC.